This is a list of T cell receptor beta chains from one sample in a study of graft-versus-host responses after intestinal transplantation. Assay: immunoSEQ multiplex PCR; the TCRdb copy retains only in-frame clones and omits some. The sample gives tens of thousands of clones, nearly 90% of which show up once; approximately 4.1% is in the top ten. Their antigen targets remain unknown. The source was unstimulated CD8+ T cells sorted from spleen or lymph node cells, collected before transplant. Receptors were obtained from a human donor who was the organ donor for an intestinal transplant. Both conserved end residues are part of each CDR3. D genes are given only for firm matches. Not every row has a clone size; where given, it reads once, few, many or a size class.

V,size,length,J,D,CDR3,DNA
TRBV15,-,17,TRBJ2-3,-,CATSRVRGGGSTDTQYF,TGTGCCACCAGCAGAGTAAGGGGGGGCGGGAGCACAGATACGCAGTATTTT
TRBV27,-,15,TRBJ1-1,TRBD1,CASSIGTGVGTEAFF,TGTGCCAGCAGTATAGGGACAGGGGTCGGCACTGAAGCTTTCTTT
TRBV7-8,-,16,TRBJ1-2,-,CASSVDSPLPFDGYTF,TGTGCCAGCAGCGTCGACAGTCCGCTACCGTTCGATGGCTACACCTTC
TRBV28,-,15,TRBJ2-5,TRBD2,CASSHFSGGEETQYF,TGTGCCAGCAGTCACTTTAGCGGGGGCGAAGAGACCCAGTACTTC
TRBV6-1,-,14,TRBJ1-1,TRBD1,CASSRTGGDTEAFF,TGTGCCAGCAGCAGGACAGGGGGCGACACTGAAGCTTTCTTT
TRBV2,once,15,TRBJ2-1,TRBD1,CASSPTGGAYNEQFF,TGTGCCAGCAGCCCGACAGGGGGCGCTTACAATGAGCAGTTCTTC
TRBV19,-,12,TRBJ2-1,-,CASTGYYNEQFF,TGTGCCAGTACAGGGTACTACAATGAGCAGTTCTTC
TRBV7-9,-,17,TRBJ2-3,TRBD2,CASRPGTSGKGTDTQYF,TGTGCCAGCAGACCTGGGACTAGCGGGAAGGGCACAGATACGCAGTATTTT
TRBV4-1,-,16,TRBJ2-3,-,CASSPSRGRSTDTQYF,TGCGCCAGCAGCCCTTCCCGAGGGCGGAGCACAGATACGCAGTATTTT
TRBV5-6,-,13,TRBJ2-1,-,CASSLKLRNEQFF,TGTGCCAGCAGCTTGAAGTTGCGCAATGAGCAGTTCTTC
TRBV9,-,15,TRBJ1-2,TRBD1,CASTAVDRVVRGYTF,TGTGCCAGCACCGCGGTGGACAGGGTGGTTCGTGGCTACACCTTC
TRBV28,few,13,TRBJ1-6,TRBD1,CASQDRGNSPLHF,TGTGCCAGCCAAGACAGGGGGAATTCACCCCTCCACTTT
TRBV4-1,-,16,TRBJ2-1,TRBD2,CASSPPLAGGQNEQFF,TGCGCCAGCAGCCCACCCCTAGCGGGGGGGCAGAATGAGCAGTTCTTC
TRBV11-2,-,12,TRBJ2-2,-,CASNHDIEELFF,TGTGCCAGCAACCACGACATCGAGGAGCTGTTTTTT
TRBV28,few,12,TRBJ1-1,-,CASSSQGPEAFF,TGTGCCAGCAGTTCACAGGGCCCTGAAGCTTTCTTT
TRBV27,-,15,TRBJ2-5,TRBD2,CASSSRTSGGAGWYF,TGTGCCAGCAGTTCGCGGACTAGCGGGGGGGCCGGATGGTACTTC
TRBV4-1,once,15,TRBJ1-5,TRBD1,CASSQVQGGNQPQHF,TGCGCCAGCAGCCAAGTACAGGGGGGCAATCAGCCCCAGCATTTT
TRBV10-1,-,15,TRBJ2-3,-,CASSESKTGTDTQYF,TGCGCCAGCAGTGAGTCGAAGACAGGCACAGATACGCAGTATTTT
TRBV5-1,once,17,TRBJ1-1,-,CASSFRPPDRLNTEAFF,TGCGCCAGCAGCTTTCGTCCCCCGGACAGATTGAACACTGAAGCTTTCTTT
TRBV5-1,-,18,TRBJ1-1,-,CASSLVGQGSRRDTEAFF,TGCGCCAGCAGCTTGGTGGGGCAGGGCTCCAGGAGGGACACTGAAGCTTTCTTT